This T cell receptor beta chain was identified in a study of blood T cell repertoires in COVID-19. The overall study: The United States, Italy and Spain supplied acute and convalescent COVID-19 samples.

Data came from immunoSEQ multiplex PCR; TCRdb stores just in-frame clones and leaves some out. Of roughly 240,000 clones in the sample, roughly 85% were seen once. V lost 5 bases and J lost 7, with 9 bases in between. Germline-derived CDR1 and CDR2 are SEHNR and FQNEAQ (reference sequence). The CDR3 has 12 amino acids. This TCR was sampled from a man in his sixties who had recovered from COVID-19. The sample comprised peripheral blood. The genes are TRBV7-9 and TRBJ1-5, with D hard to call. This CDR3 reads CASSAEFQPQHF. In DNA, the CDR3 is TGTGCCAGCAGCGCCGAGTTCCAGCCCCAGCATTTT. The entire variable domain, with the rest obtained from reference TRBV7-9 and TRBJ1-5, is as follows: DTGVSQNPRHKITKRGQNVTFRCDPISEHNRLYWYRQTLGQGPEFLTYFQNEAQLEKSRLLSDRFSAERPKGSFSTLEIQRTEQGDSAMYLCASSAEFQPQHFGDGTRLSIL.